This section outlines one T cell receptor beta chain sequence together with its context. Its antigen remains unidentified. The CDR3 extends over 20 amino acids. J was trimmed by 4 bases and V by 0 bases; bases with no gene match: 13. Germline assignment: CDR1 SGHDN and CDR2 FVKESK. This entry comes from a study of T-cell reconstitution after alpha-beta-depleted transplantation in children. Study results and caveats: Fresh T-cell production supplied most of the T-cell counts and diversity seen one year after transplant. Surviving recipient T cells and thymic progenitors underlay high day-60 TCRbeta diversity in some patients. Several hundred rapidly expanded clones from non-depleted graft cells reportedly supplied alpha-beta T cells about two months post-transplant.

Molecular barcoding with unique molecular identifiers was used for the TCRbeta library. TCRdb re-derived calls from the PCR reads in MiXCR, one entry per CDR3 protein. The sample carries around 370,000 distinct CDR3 sequences, around 15% recorded once. This receptor was taken from a male patient aged 2-15 years who had a stem cell transplant for acute lymphoblastic leukemia, so the T cells may come from the graft donor. The sample here was PBMCs, mostly from graft donor cells, taken 360 days after TCRalphabeta/CD19-depleted stem cell transplant. The chain has TRBV14 and TRBJ2-1; 12 bases align to TRBD2. The CDR3: CASSQDGRLAGELRYNEQFF. CDR3 nucleotide sequence: TGTGCCAGCAGCCAAGATGGCCGACTAGCGGGAGAACTTCGGTACAATGAGCAGTTCTTC.